The 17 T cell receptor beta chains given below trace back to one sample, sequenced in a study of T cells in placental villitis. On the study overall, not on this receptor specifically: Villitis of unknown etiology placentae showed higher clonality than controls (median about 0.05 versus 0.006, p=0.0025), indicating clonal expansion.

Amplification of TCR-beta CDR3 regions from genomic DNA was performed with the immunoSEQ v4 bias-controlled multiplex PCR assay, which was run blinded to group allocation. TCRdb retrieved this table from immuneACCESS and kept in-frame rearrangements only. Not all clones are present; in checked studies, unresolved V genes account for under half, and no reason is known for the remainder. Counted in this sample were over a thousand clones; approximately 82% of them appeared once. The leading ten clones occupy more than 7.5% of the sample. Antigens for these TCRs are unknown. The sequencing sample was made of placental tissue containing maternal and fetal cells. The source is a human patient with villitis of unknown etiology; the placental T cells may come from both mother and fetus.

The chain joins TRBV7-9 to TRBJ1-6; 7 bases match TRBD1. Germline trimming cut 5 bases from V and 3 bases from J; bases unmatched to any gene: 7. This CDR3 has 16 residues. Per germline, CDR1 SEHNR and CDR2 FQNEAQ (reference sequence). The CDR3 is CASSPGQIIYNSPLHF. The CDR3, as DNA: TGTGCCAGCAGCCCGGGACAGATCATCTATAATTCACCCCTCCACTTT. Full variable domain (outside the CDR3, taken from reference TRBV7-9 and TRBJ1-6): DTGVSQNPRHKITKRGQNVTFRCDPISEHNRLYWYRQTLGQGPEFLTYFQNEAQLEKSRLLSDRFSAERPKGSFSTLEIQRTEQGDSAMYLCASSPGQIIYNSPLHFGNGTRLTVT.

The chain uses TRBV8-2 and TRBJ2-6. TRBV8-2 is a recognized pseudogene. The CDR3 has 15 residues. The CDR3 here is CGNVPTQSRANVLTF. In DNA form, the CDR3 reads TGTGGCAATGTGCCTACACAAAGTCGGGCCAACGTCCTGACTTTC.

The chain carries TRBV5-1 and TRBJ2-2; D not resolved. The CDR3 contains 15 residues. Germline values: CDR1 SGHRS, CDR2 YFSETQ. V shed 2 bases and J shed 4 bases, with 12 bases lying between them. CDR3 region: CASSFEDPSTGELFF. The CDR3 bases are TGCGCCAGCAGCTTTGAGGACCCTTCCACCGGGGAGCTGTTTTTT.

This clone has a handful of counts. The chain uses TRBV5-4 and TRBJ2-6; perhaps D is TRBD1 or TRBD2 (5 bases each). CDR3 length: 17 residues. V was pared by 4 bases and J by 0 bases, with 14 bases between. CDR1 is SGHNT, CDR2 YYREEE, per germline (reference sequence). CDR3 loop: CASSPPGPRSGANVLTF. Here the CDR3 DNA reads TGTGCCAGCAGCCCTCCGGGACCTCGCTCTGGGGCCAACGTCCTGACTTTC.

This chain joins TRBV19 and TRBJ1-2; no definite D call. This CDR3 spans 17 amino acids. Germline loops: CDR1 LNHDA, CDR2 SQIVND (reference sequence). Deletions cut 0 bases from V and 6 bases from J, with 20 bases between. The CDR3: CASSIDLAAGGQHGYTF. Here the CDR3 DNA reads TGTGCCAGTAGTATAGATCTTGCGGCGGGCGGGCAGCATGGCTACACCTTC. Full variable domain (outside the CDR3, taken from reference TRBV19 and TRBJ1-2): DGGITQSPKYLFRKEGQNVTLSCEQNLNHDAMYWYRQDPGQGLRLIYYSQIVNDFQKGDIAEGYSVSREKKESFPLTVTSAQKNPTAFYLCASSIDLAAGGQHGYTFGSGTRLTVV.

The chain couples TRBV5-6 to TRBJ2-1; D is ambiguous. Germline values: CDR1 SGHDT, CDR2 YYEEEE. CDR3 length equals 11 residues. V was clipped by 2 bases and J by 9 bases, with 6 bases between them. The CDR3 loop reads CASSLRGEQFF. CDR3 bases: TGTGCCAGCAGCTTACGTGGTGAGCAGTTCTTC.

With respect to this clone: This may stem from a read error, because a much larger clone lies one nucleotide away. This chain links TRBV13 with TRBJ2-7; 7 bases are shared with TRBD1. Germline CDR1 PRHDT, CDR2 FYEKMQ (reference sequence). CDR3 length: 14 amino acids. The CDR3 reads CVSSPQGDPYEQYF. The CDR3 DNA follows: TGTGTCAGCAGCCCCCAGGGGGACCCCTACGAGCAGTACTTC.

Note on this clone: The germline gene is not matched at one end of the junction; a read error may be the cause. The same CDR3 also results from other DNA sequences found in this sample. This sequence joins TRBV7-2 and TRBJ1-4; unclear D gene. Per the germline V gene, CDR1 is SGHTA and CDR2 is FQGNSA. The CDR3 has 14 residues. For the CDR3, the DNA is TGTGCCAGCAGCTTATATCTTTCTAATGAAAAATTGTTTTTT. This codes for CASSLYLSNEKLFF.

The chain has TRBV4-2 and TRBJ1-1, with D uncertain. From germline, CDR1 is LGHNA and CDR2 YNFKEQ. V gave up 1 base and J gave up 2 bases, with 5 bases separating them. CDR3 length: 13 residues. The CDR3 reads CASSQVLNTEAFF. The CDR3 DNA is TGTGCCAGCAGCCAAGTCTTAAACACTGAAGCTTTCTTT.

The chain links TRBV28 to TRBJ2-7; 7 bases match TRBD1. V gave up 7 bases and J gave up 2 bases; unmatched junction bases: 11. Looked up from germline, CDR1 is MDHEN and CDR2 is SYDVKM. The CDR3 is 15 amino acids. The CDR3 DNA sequence: TGTGCCAGCAAGCTACAGGGGAAACTTACCTACGAGCAGTACTTC. This sequence encodes CASKLQGKLTYEQYF.

CDR3 DNA: TGTGCCAGCAGCTTTGGGGTTGATCAGGGGTGGGGAGTGAACACTGAAGCTTTCTTT. Translated, it gives CASSFGVDQGWGVNTEAFF. The chain joins TRBV5-4 to TRBJ1-1, with TRBD1 as a possible D gene (6 bases). V was clipped by 2 bases and J by 0 bases, with 23 bases between them. The CDR3 is 19 amino acids. Germline CDR1 reads SGHNT; CDR2 reads YYREEE (reference sequence).

V and J are TRBV30 and TRBJ2-7; TRBD2 matches at 7 bases. From germline, CDR1 is GTSNPN and CDR2 SVGIG (reference sequence). The CDR3 sequence is 14 residues long. J gave up 2 bases and V 4 bases, and 8 bases lay outside the gene matches. The CDR3 region has the DNA TGTGCCTGGACCAGATCAGCGGGACCCTACGAGCAGTACGTC. Translation: CAWTRSAGPYEQYV.

This chain joins TRBV5-6 and TRBJ2-2; 13 nucleotides line up with TRBD2. Germline CDR1 and CDR2: SGHDT and YYEEEE. V trimming: 4 bases; J trimming: 3 bases; junction bases outside the gene matches: 3. The CDR3 spans 16 residues. CDR3 region: CASSRGLAGDTGELFF. The CDR3 DNA is TGTGCCAGCAGCCGCGGACTAGCGGGGGACACCGGGGAGCTGTTTTTT. Full variable domain (remainder filled in from reference TRBV5-6 and TRBJ2-2): DAGVTQSPTHLIKTRGQQVTLRCSPKSGHDTVSWYQQALGQGPQFIFQYYEEEERQRGNFPDRFSGHQFPNYSSELNVNALLLGDSALYLCASSRGLAGDTGELFFGEGSRLTVL.

The chain carries TRBV5-1 and TRBJ2-3; D possibly corresponds to TRBD2 (5 bases). Per germline, CDR1 SGHRS and CDR2 YFSETQ. The CDR3 extends over 15 amino acids. V was trimmed by 7 bases and J by 2 bases, leaving 17 bases between them. CDR3 region: CASAPLDSLTDTQYF. The CDR3 nucleotides read TGCGCCAGCGCCCCTTTGGACTCTCTCACAGATACGCAGTATTTT.

The gene calls are TRBV6-5 and TRBJ1-4; unclear D gene. The CDR3 totals 13 residues. Trimming removed 8 bases from V and 4 bases from J, with 11 bases in between. The germline V gene has CDR1 MNHEY and CDR2 SVGAGI. CDR3 sequence (DNA): TGTGCCAGCGGGTCCAGGATTAATGAAAAACTGTTTTTT. It specifies CASGSRINEKLFF.

The CDR3 coding sequence is TGCGCCAGCAGCTTGGCCTGGCTCCAAGAGACCCAGTACTTC. This gives the protein CASSLAWLQETQYF. The chain employs TRBV5-1 and TRBJ2-5; D is uncertain. Trimming shortened V by 0 bases and J by 1 base, and 7 bases separated the two germline ends. CDR1 is SGHRS, CDR2 YFSETQ, per germline. The CDR3 runs 14 residues.

The chain carries TRBV29-1 and TRBJ1-3; 8 bases fit TRBD1. This CDR3 contains 13 residues. After removal of 6 bases from V and 1 base from J, the junction contained 2 bases not matched to a gene. CDR1 SQVTM and CDR2 ANQGSEA come from the germline V gene. Here the CDR3 reads CSVGQGSGNTIYF. The CDR3 DNA reads as TGCAGCGTCGGACAGGGATCTGGAAACACCATATATTTT.